Listed here are 22 T cell receptor beta chains from one sample, sequenced in a study of blood T cell repertoires in COVID-19. Here immunoSEQ multiplex PCR was the method, and the copy in TCRdb shows in-frame clones only, minus some. The sample consists of 100,000 or so clones, about 80% of them appearing once. Material for sequencing was peripheral blood. The source of these receptors is a man between 60 and 75 years old with acute or convalescent COVID-19.

V gene TRBV19 combines with J gene TRBJ1-1; 7 bases map to TRBD1. Germline values: CDR1 LNHDA, CDR2 SQIVND (reference sequence). The ends lost 9 bases at V and 6 bases at J; junction bases unmatched: 4. This CDR3 is built from 11 residues. As DNA, the CDR3 is TGTGCCAGCGGACAGGTAGCTGAAGCTTTCTTT. Translation gives CASGQVAEAFF.

This chain connects TRBV5-4 to TRBJ1-1; no clear D. The CDR3 has 14 amino acids. The germline V gene encodes CDR1 SGHNT and CDR2 YYREEE (reference sequence). The V end was cut by 3 bases, the J end by 3 bases, with 12 bases between. The CDR3 protein is CASSSLGRDTEAFF. CDR3 nucleotide sequence: TGTGCCAGCAGCTCGCTAGGGCGGGACACTGAAGCTTTCTTT.

This clone was picked up one time. The genes are TRBV24-1 and TRBJ2-5; a possible D gene is TRBD1 (5 bases). There are 13 residues in the CDR3. Germline CDR1 reads KGHDR; CDR2 reads SFDVKD. The germline V and J ends were trimmed by 0 bases and 7 bases, with 8 bases remaining between them. In DNA, the CDR3 is TGTGCCACCAGTGATTTGCTAACAGGGACCCAGTACTTC. Amino acid sequence: CATSDLLTGTQYF.

The chain joins TRBV6-5 to TRBJ1-6; D might be TRBD1 (5 bases). CDR3 size: 14 residues. Germline V gives CDR1 MNHEY, CDR2 SVGAGI. Trimming took 4 bases from V and 7 from J, leaving 11 bases between them. CDR3 protein: CASSSPRENSPLHF. As DNA, the CDR3 is TGTGCCAGCAGTTCCCCCAGGGAAAATTCACCCCTCCACTTT.

The chain has TRBV11-2 and TRBJ2-5; TRBD2 aligns across 11 bases. With V trimmed by 5 bases and J by 2 bases, 7 bases remained unmatched. The CDR3 is made up of 16 amino acids. The germline V gene encodes CDR1 SGHAT and CDR2 FQNNGV. CDR3 coding DNA: TGTGCCAGCAGCATAAGACTAGCGGGACAACAAGAGACCCAGTACTTC. Protein sequence: CASSIRLAGQQETQYF.

The genes are TRBV12-3 or TRBV12-4 and TRBJ1-1; no firm D call. The CDR3 has 13 amino acids. Trimming removed 5 bases at V and 4 bases at J, with 11 bases between. The CDR3 loop reads CASSPAYFTEAFF. DNA for the CDR3: TGTGCCAGCAGTCCCGCTTACTTCACTGAAGCTTTCTTT.

This chain joins TRBV10-3 and TRBJ2-2, with 7 bases matching TRBD2. Germline V gene data show CDR1 as ENHRY and CDR2 as SYGVKD. Trimming removed 8 bases from V and 5 bases from J; junction bases left unmatched: 11. This CDR3 has 15 residues. CDR3 in DNA: TGTGCCATCTCGGTTGTCCTAGCGGCGACCGGGGAGCTGTTTTTT. This sequence encodes CAISVVLAATGELFF.

The chain has TRBV7-8 and TRBJ2-1; possible D gene TRBD1, 6 bases. The CDR3 is 14 residues long. The germline V gene has CDR1 SGHVS and CDR2 FQNEAQ. V was pared by 2 bases and J by 5 bases, with 10 bases between. The CDR3 loop reads CASSLIWDNNEQFF. The CDR3 DNA reads TGTGCCAGCAGCTTAATTTGGGACAACAATGAGCAGTTCTTC.

The chain uses TRBV7-3 and TRBJ2-5, with TRBD1 matching 9 bases. The J segment lost 5 bases and the V segment lost 5 bases, leaving 9 bases of the junction unmatched. The CDR3 extends over 15 amino acids. The V gene's germline CDR1 is SGHTA and CDR2 FQGTGA. The CDR3 DNA sequence: TGTGCCAGCAGCCAGAATACAGGGGGCTGGGAGACCCAGTACTTC. It codes for CASSQNTGGWETQYF. Filled out from reference TRBV7-3 and TRBJ2-5, the complete variable domain reads GAGVSQTPSNKVTEKGKYVELRCDPISGHTALYWYRQSLGQGPEFLIYFQGTGAADDSGLPNDRFFAVRPEGSVSTLKIQRTERGDSAVYLCASSQNTGGWETQYFGPGTRLLVL.

This clone appeared a single time. V is TRBV5-4 and J is TRBJ2-3, with a tentative D call TRBD2 (7 bases). CDR3 length: 14 amino acids. Trimming took off 3 bases at V and 3 bases at J, with 11 bases between the two ends. Germline CDR1 reads SGHNT; CDR2 reads YYREEE (reference sequence). CDR3 amino acids: CASSSRGGTDTQYF. The DNA for the CDR3 is TGTGCCAGCAGCTCTAGGGGGGGAACAGATACGCAGTATTTT.

This clone was observed a few times. V and J are TRBV28 and TRBJ2-7, with 8 bases aligning to TRBD2. Germline CDR1 reads MDHEN; CDR2 reads SYDVKM. V gave up 5 bases and J gave up 4 bases; unmatched junction bases: 4. CDR3 length: 13 residues. DNA of the CDR3: TGTGCCAGCAGTGAAGCGGGGGCATACGAGCAGTACGTC. Translating it yields CASSEAGAYEQYV.

This clone was observed once. The chain has TRBV11-2 and TRBJ1-2, with D possibly matching TRBD1 (5 bases). The CDR3 has 15 residues. Germline V gene data show CDR1 as SGHAT and CDR2 as FQNNGV. Trimming stripped 2 bases from V and 5 bases from J, with 15 bases between. CDR3 sequence: CASSLYVVGDYGYTF. The CDR3 DNA reads TGTGCCAGCAGCTTATACGTAGTAGGGGATTATGGCTACACCTTC.

The chain carries TRBV5-1 and TRBJ2-2; 9 bases line up with TRBD2. The CDR3 sequence is 15 residues long. V lost 4 bases, J lost 2 bases, and 3 bases stayed unmatched. Germline-derived CDR1 and CDR2 are SGHRS and YFSETQ. In DNA, the CDR3 is TGCGCCAGCAGCCCGACTAGCGGCAACACCGGGGAGCTGTTTTTT. Amino acids: CASSPTSGNTGELFF.

This chain joins TRBV25-1 and TRBJ1-2, with D uncertain. Germline V CDR1 and CDR2: MGHDK, SYGVNS. V was trimmed by 5 bases and J by 8 bases, leaving 9 bases between them. This CDR3 region has 11 residues. The DNA of the CDR3 is TGTGCCAGCAGTAGGGAGGGCGGCTACACCTTC. Its protein is CASSREGGYTF.

J is TRBJ2-7 and V is TRBV7-9; perhaps TRBD1 as D (6 bases). The germline gives CDR1 SEHNR, CDR2 FQNEAQ (reference sequence). The CDR3 extends over 14 amino acids. V lost 3 bases, J lost 1 base, and 10 bases lay in between. Here the CDR3 reads CASSFSQGSYEQYV. CDR3 nucleotides: TGTGCCAGCAGCTTTTCACAGGGTTCCTACGAGCAGTACGTC.

The chain links TRBV4-1 to TRBJ1-5; D possibly corresponds to TRBD1 (5 bases). Germline CDR1 MGHRA, CDR2 YSYEKL. V lost 1 base and J 11 bases, leaving 15 bases between the germline ends. This CDR3 region has 14 residues. The CDR3: CASSQGREGTAQHF. The CDR3 DNA follows: TGCGCCAGCAGCCAAGGCAGGGAAGGCACAGCCCAGCATTTT.

This chain links TRBV6-5 with TRBJ1-5; TRBD1 is a possible D gene (5 bases). The germline V gene has CDR1 MNHEY and CDR2 SVGAGI. Trimming left V 0 bases short and J 6 bases short, with 12 bases between. This CDR3 is 15 amino acids long. DNA for the CDR3: TGTGCCAGCAGTTACTCGGGGGGGGGAGGTCAGCCCCAGCATTTT. The encoded protein is CASSYSGGGGQPQHF.

In regard to this clone: This CDR3 is also generated by other DNA sequences in the sample. The chain is built from TRBV28 and TRBJ1-2; D perhaps matches TRBD1 (5 bases). The CDR3 length is 13 residues. Germline loops: CDR1 MDHEN, CDR2 SYDVKM. V was cut by 6 bases and J by 1 base, with 9 bases left in between. The DNA of the CDR3 is TGTGCCAGCAGCCAGACAGTTAACTATGGCTACACCTTC. Amino acids: CASSQTVNYGYTF.

This chain connects TRBV19 to TRBJ1-1, with 7 bases that match TRBD1. This CDR3 is built from 16 residues. Unmatched junction bases numbered 14, after V lost 6 bases and J lost 4 bases. The germline V gene has CDR1 LNHDA and CDR2 SQIVND (reference sequence). DNA for the CDR3: TGTGCCAGTAGGCCTACAGGGGAGGTAGAGGTCACTGAAGCTTTCTTT. This encodes CASRPTGEVEVTEAFF.

This clone has only a few counts. CDR3 in DNA: TGCGCCAGCAGCTTTAGCGGAGCTACCTACGAGCAGTACGTC. This encodes CASSFSGATYEQYV. The chain carries TRBV5-1 and TRBJ2-7; the D gene is possibly TRBD2 (6 bases). The V end was cut by 2 bases, the J end by 2 bases, with 11 bases between. Germline CDR1 reads SGHRS; CDR2 reads YFSETQ. The CDR3 has 14 residues.

The count of this clone is one. J is TRBJ2-7 and V is TRBV5-1; TRBD1 matches 10 bases. Germline assignment: CDR1 SGHRS and CDR2 YFSETQ. The CDR3 spans 16 residues. With 4 bases clipped from V and 1 base from J, the junction kept 8 bases outside the gene matches. CDR3 coding DNA: TGCGCCAGCAGCCAGAAGGGACAGGGGTTATCCTACGAGCAGTACTTC. Translated, it gives CASSQKGQGLSYEQYF.

The J gene is TRBJ2-4, the V gene TRBV4-1; 14 nucleotides match TRBD2. Trimming removed 6 bases from V and 1 base from J; junction bases left unmatched: 11. CDR1 and CDR2 from the germline V gene are MGHRA and YSYEKL. The CDR3 length is 19 residues. The CDR3 here is CASSHPGLAGAGAKNIQYF. The CDR3, as DNA: TGCGCCAGCAGTCATCCGGGACTAGCGGGAGCGGGGGCCAAAAACATTCAGTACTTC.